Detailed here is one T cell receptor beta chain. From germline, CDR1 is SNHLY and CDR2 FYNNEI. V lost 3 bases and J lost 5; bases outside the gene matches: 7. There are 15 residues in the CDR3. In the original analysis: Estimation of nucleated cell counts was performed using reference gene primer amplification. Only in-frame clones appear in the TCRdb table, and some are missing; sequencing was by immunoSEQ multiplex PCR. V and J calls and clone size come straight from that table; D and trimming were deduced from the DNA. The profile shows a few hundred thousand clones, approximately 87% of them singletons. These data belong to a study of blood T cell repertoires in COVID-19. The overall study: The United States, Italy and Spain were the sources of the acute and convalescent COVID-19 samples. PBMCs, B-cell-depleted T cells, or T cells provided the cDNA or gDNA that made up the material.

The V call is TRBV2, the J call TRBJ1-5; 7 positions agree with TRBD1. This receptor was obtained from a man between 60 and 75 years old with acute or convalescent COVID-19. The sample comprised peripheral blood. The CDR3 DNA reads TGTGCCAGCAGTGATTGGGGACAGCAAGATCAGCCCCAGCATTTT. The encoded protein is CASSDWGQQDQPQHF.